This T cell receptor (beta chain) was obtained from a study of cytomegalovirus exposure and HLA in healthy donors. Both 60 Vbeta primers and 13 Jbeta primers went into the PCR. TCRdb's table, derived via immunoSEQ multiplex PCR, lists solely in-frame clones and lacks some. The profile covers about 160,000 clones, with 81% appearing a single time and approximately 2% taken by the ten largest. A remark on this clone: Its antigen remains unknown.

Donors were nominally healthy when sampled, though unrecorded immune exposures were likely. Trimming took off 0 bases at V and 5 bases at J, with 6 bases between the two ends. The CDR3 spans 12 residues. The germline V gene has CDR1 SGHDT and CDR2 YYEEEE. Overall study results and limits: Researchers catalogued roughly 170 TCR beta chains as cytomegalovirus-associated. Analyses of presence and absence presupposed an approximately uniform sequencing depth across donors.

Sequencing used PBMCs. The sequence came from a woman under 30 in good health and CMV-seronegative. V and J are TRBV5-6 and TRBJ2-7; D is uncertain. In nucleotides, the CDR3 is TGTGCCAGCAGCTTGGCAGGAAACGAGCAGTACTTC. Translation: CASSLAGNEQYF.